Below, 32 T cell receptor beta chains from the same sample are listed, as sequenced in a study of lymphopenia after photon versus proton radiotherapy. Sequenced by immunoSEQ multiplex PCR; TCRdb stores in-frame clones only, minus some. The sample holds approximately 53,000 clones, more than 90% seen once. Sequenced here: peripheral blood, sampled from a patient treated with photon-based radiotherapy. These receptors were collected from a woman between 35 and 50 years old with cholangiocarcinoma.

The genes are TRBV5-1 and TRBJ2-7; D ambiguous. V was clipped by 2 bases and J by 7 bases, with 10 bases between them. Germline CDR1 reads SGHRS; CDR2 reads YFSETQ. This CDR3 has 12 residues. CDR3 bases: TGCGCCAGCAGCTTCAGTTTGGAGGAGCAGTACTTC. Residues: CASSFSLEEQYF.

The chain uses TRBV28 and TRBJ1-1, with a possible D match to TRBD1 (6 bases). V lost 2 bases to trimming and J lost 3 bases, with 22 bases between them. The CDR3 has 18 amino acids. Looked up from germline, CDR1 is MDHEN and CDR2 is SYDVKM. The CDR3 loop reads CASSLVEVVGGRDTEAFF. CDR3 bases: TGTGCCAGCAGTTTAGTTGAAGTCGTGGGGGGGCGTGACACTGAAGCTTTCTTT.

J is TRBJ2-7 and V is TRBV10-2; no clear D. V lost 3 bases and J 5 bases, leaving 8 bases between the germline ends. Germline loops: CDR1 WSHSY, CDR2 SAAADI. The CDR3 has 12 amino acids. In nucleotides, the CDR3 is TGCGCCAGCAGTGACGGATGGGACGAGCAGTACTTC. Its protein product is CASSDGWDEQYF.

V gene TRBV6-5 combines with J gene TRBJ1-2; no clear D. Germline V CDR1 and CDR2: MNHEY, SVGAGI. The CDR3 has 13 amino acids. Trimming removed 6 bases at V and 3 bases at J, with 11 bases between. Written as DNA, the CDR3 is TGTGCCAGCAGGCCCCCGCAGCACTATGGCTACACCTTC. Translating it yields CASRPPQHYGYTF.

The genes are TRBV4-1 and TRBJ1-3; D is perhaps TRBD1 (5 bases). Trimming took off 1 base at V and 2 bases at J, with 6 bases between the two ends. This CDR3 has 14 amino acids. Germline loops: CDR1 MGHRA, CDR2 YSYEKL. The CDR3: CASSQAGPGNTIYF. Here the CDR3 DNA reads TGCGCCAGCAGCCAAGCAGGGCCTGGAAACACCATATATTTT.

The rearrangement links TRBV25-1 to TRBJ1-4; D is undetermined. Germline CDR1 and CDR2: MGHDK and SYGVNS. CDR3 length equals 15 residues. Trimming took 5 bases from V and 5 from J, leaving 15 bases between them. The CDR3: CASSLADPLNEKLFF. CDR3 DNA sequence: TGTGCCAGCAGTCTCGCGGACCCTCTAAATGAAAAACTGTTTTTT.

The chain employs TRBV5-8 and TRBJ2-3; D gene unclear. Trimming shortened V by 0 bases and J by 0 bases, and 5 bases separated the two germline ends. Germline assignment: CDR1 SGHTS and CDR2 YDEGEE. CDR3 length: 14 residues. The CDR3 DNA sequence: TGTGCCAGCAGCTTGGGACTGAGCACAGATACGCAGTATTTT. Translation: CASSLGLSTDTQYF.

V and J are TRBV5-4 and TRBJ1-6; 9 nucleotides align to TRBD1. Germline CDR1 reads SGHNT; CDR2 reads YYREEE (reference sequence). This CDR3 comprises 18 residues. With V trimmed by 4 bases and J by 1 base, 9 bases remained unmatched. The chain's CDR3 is CASSPGTGLSSYNSPLHF. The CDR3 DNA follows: TGTGCCAGCAGCCCCGGGACAGGGCTATCTTCCTATAATTCACCCCTCCACTTT. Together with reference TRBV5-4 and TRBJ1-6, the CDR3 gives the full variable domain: ETGVTQSPTHLIKTRGQQVTLRCSSQSGHNTVSWYQQALGQGPQFIFQYYREEENGRGNFPPRFSGLQFPNYSSELNVNALELDDSALYLCASSPGTGLSSYNSPLHFGNGTRLTVT.

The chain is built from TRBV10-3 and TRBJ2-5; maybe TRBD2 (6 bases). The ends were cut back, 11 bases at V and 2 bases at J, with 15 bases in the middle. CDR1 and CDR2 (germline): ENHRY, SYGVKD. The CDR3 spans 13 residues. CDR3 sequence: CAGAVGGQETQYF. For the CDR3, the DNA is TGTGCCGGGGCCGTTGGGGGGCAAGAGACCCAGTACTTC.

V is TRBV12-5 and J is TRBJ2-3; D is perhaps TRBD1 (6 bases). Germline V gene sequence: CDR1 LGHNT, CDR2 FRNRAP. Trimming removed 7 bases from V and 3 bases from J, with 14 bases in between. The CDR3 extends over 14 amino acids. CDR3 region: CASVVGQGTDTQYF. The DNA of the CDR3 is TGTGCTAGTGTGGTCGGGCAGGGGACAGATACGCAGTATTTT. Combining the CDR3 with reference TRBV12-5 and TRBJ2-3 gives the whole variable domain DARVTQTPRHKVTEMGQEVTMRCQPILGHNTVFWYRQTMMQGLELLAYFRNRAPLDDSGMPKDRFSAEMPDATLATLKIQPSEPRDSAVYFCASVVGQGTDTQYFGPGTRLTVL.

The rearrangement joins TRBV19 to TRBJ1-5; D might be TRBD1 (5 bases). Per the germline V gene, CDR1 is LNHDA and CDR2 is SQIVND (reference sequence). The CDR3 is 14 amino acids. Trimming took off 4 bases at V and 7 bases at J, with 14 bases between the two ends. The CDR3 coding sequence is TGTGCCAGTAGTACGGGGACGAAAGGGCAGCCCCAGCATTTT. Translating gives CASSTGTKGQPQHF.

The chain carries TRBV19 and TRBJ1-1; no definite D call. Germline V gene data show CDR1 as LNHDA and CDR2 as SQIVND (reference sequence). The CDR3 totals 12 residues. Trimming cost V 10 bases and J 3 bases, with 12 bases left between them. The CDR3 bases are TGTGCCACCCAGAGAGCGGACACTGAAGCTTTCTTT. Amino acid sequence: CATQRADTEAFF.

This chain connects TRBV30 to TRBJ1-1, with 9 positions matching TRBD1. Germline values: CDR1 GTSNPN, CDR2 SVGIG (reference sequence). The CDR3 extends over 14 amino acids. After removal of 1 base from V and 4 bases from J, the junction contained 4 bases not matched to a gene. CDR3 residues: CAWSEQGAGTEAFF. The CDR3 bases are TGTGCCTGGAGTGAACAGGGGGCCGGCACTGAAGCTTTCTTT.

The CDR3 loop is CASSLGGAGADTQYF. In DNA, the CDR3 is TGCGCCAGCAGCTTAGGAGGGGCCGGTGCAGATACGCAGTATTTT. The chain couples TRBV5-1 to TRBJ2-3; possibly TRBD2 for D (6 bases). The CDR3 covers 15 residues. Per germline, CDR1 SGHRS and CDR2 YFSETQ. V gave up 2 bases and J gave up 4 bases, with 14 bases separating them.

In DNA, the CDR3 is TGTGCCAGCAGCGTAGGAGAGCGGGACTACGAGCAGTACTTC. Protein sequence: CASSVGERDYEQYF. The chain couples TRBV9 to TRBJ2-7, with 7 bases fitting TRBD2. This CDR3 region has 14 residues. Germline V CDR1 and CDR2: SGDLS, YYNGEE. The ends lost 0 bases at V and 3 bases at J; junction bases unmatched: 3.

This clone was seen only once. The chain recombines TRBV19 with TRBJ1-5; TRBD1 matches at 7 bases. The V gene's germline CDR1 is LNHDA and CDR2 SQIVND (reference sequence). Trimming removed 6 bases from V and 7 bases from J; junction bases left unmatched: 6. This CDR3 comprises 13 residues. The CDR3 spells CASRQGLGQPQHF. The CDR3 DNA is TGTGCCAGTAGACAGGGGTTGGGCCAGCCCCAGCATTTT.

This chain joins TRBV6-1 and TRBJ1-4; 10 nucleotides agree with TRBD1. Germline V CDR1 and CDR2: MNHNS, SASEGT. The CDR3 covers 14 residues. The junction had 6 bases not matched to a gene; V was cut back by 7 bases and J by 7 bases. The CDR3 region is CASIEGTGVEKLFF. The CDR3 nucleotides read TGTGCCAGCATTGAGGGGACAGGGGTTGAAAAACTGTTTTTT.

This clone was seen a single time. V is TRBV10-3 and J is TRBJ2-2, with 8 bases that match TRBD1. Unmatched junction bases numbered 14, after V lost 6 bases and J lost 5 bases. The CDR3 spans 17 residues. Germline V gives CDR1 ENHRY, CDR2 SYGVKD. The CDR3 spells CAIRDRSSRGQTGELFF. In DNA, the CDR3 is TGTGCCATCAGGGACAGGTCATCCAGGGGGCAAACCGGGGAGCTGTTTTTT.

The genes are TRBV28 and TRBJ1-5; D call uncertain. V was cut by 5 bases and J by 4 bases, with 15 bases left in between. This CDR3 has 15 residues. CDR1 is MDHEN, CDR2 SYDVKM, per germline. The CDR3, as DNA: TGTGCCAGCAGTCCCCGAGGATCCCTTAATCAGCCCCAGCATTTT. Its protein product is CASSPRGSLNQPQHF.

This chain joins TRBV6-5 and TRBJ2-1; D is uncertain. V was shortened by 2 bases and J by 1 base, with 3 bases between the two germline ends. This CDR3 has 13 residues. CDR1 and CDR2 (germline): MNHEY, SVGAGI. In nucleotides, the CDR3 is TGTGCCAGCAGTTACCGGTCCTACAATGAGCAGTTCTTC. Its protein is CASSYRSYNEQFF.

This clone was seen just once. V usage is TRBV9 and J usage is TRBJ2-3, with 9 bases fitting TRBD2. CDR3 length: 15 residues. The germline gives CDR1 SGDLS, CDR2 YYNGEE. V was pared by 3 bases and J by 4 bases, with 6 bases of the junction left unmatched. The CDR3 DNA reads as TGTGCCAGCAGCGCGTTAGCGGGAGTACCAGATACGCAGTATTTT. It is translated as CASSALAGVPDTQYF.

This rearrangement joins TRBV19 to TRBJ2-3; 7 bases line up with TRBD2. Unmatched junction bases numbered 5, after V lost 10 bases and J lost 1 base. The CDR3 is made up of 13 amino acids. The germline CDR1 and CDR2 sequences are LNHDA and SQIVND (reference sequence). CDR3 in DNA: TGTGCCACTGGTCGGGGGGGCACAGATACGCAGTATTTT. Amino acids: CATGRGGTDTQYF.

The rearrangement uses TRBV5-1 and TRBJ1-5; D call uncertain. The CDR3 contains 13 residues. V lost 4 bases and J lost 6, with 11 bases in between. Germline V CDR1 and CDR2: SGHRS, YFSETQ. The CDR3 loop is CASSEAPGQPQHF. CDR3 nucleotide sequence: TGCGCCAGCAGCGAGGCCCCGGGTCAGCCCCAGCATTTT.

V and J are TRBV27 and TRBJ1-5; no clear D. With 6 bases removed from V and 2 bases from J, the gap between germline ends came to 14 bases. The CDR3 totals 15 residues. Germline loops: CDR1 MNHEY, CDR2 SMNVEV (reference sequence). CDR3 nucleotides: TGTGCCAGCAGCCGGGCCGGAGGCGGCAATCAGCCCCAGCATTTT. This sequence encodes CASSRAGGGNQPQHF.

The DNA of the CDR3 is TGTGCCAGCAGGGCGCTTAGCACAGATACGCAGTATTTT. It yields the protein CASRALSTDTQYF. The V call is TRBV28, the J call TRBJ2-3; no reliable D call. V was trimmed by 6 bases and J by 0 bases, leaving 7 bases between them. The CDR3 is made up of 13 amino acids. CDR1 and CDR2 (germline): MDHEN, SYDVKM.

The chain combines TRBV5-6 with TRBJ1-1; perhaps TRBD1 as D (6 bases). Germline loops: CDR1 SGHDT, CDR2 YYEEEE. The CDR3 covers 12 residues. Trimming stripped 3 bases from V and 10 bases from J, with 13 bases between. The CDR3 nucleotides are TGTGCCAGCAGCTGGTCAGGGGAGAGAGCTTTCTTT. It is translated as CASSWSGERAFF.

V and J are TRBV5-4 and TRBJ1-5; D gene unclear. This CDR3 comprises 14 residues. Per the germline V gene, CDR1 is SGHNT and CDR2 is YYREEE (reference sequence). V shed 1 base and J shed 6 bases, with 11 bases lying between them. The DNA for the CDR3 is TGTGCCAGCAGCTTGTTCGGGGATTTTCAGCCCCAGCATTTT. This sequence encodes CASSLFGDFQPQHF.

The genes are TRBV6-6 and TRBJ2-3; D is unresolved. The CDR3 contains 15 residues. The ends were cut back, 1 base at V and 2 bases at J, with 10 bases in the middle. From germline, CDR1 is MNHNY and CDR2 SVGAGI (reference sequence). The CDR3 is CASSYLGRVTDTQYF. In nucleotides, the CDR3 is TGTGCCAGCAGTTACTTAGGACGGGTCACAGATACGCAGTATTTT.

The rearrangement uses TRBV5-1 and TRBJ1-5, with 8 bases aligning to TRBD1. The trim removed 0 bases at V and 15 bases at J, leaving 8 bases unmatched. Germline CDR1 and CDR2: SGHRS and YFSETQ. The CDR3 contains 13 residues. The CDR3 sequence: CASSLGPQGARHF. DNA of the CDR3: TGCGCCAGCAGCTTGGGACCTCAGGGGGCACGGCATTTT.

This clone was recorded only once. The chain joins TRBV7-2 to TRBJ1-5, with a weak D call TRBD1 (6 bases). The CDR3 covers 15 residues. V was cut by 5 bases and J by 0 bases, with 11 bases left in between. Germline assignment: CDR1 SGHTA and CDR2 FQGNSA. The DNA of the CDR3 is TGTGCCAGCAGCGCCCAGGGGTATAGCAATCAGCCCCAGCATTTT. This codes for CASSAQGYSNQPQHF. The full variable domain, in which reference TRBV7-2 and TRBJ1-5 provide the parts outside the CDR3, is GAGVSQSPSNKVTEKGKDVELRCDPISGHTALYWYRQSLGQGLEFLIYFQGNSAPDKSGLPSDRFSAERTGGSVSTLTIQRTQQEDSAVYLCASSAQGYSNQPQHFGDGTRLSIL.

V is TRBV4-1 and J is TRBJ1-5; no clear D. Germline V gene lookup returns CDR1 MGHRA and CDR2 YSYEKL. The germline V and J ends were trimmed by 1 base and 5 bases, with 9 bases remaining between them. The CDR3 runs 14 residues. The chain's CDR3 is CASSQVVGDQPQHF. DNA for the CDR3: TGCGCCAGCAGCCAAGTTGTGGGAGATCAGCCCCAGCATTTT.

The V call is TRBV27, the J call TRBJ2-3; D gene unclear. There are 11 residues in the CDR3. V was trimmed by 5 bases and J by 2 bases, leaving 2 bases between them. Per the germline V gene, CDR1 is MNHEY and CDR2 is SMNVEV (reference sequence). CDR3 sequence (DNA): TGTGCCAGCAGTACCACAGATACGCAGTATTTT. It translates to CASSTTDTQYF.